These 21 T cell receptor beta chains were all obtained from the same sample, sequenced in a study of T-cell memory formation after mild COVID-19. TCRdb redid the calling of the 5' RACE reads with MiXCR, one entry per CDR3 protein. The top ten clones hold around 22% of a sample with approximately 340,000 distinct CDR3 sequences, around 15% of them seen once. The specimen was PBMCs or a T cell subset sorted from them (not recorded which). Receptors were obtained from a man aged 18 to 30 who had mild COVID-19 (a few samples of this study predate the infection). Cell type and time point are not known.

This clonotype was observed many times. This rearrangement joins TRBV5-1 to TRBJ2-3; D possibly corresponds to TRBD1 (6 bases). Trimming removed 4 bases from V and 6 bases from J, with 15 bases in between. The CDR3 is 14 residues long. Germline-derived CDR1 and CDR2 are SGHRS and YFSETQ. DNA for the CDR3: TGCGCCAGCAGCCTGTGGGGGCCAGGGGATACGCAGTATTTT. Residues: CASSLWGPGDTQYF.

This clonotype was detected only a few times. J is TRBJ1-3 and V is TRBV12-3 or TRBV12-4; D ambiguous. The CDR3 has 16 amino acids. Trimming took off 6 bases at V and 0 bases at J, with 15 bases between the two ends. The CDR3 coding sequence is TGTGCCAGCAGCCGGGCACAGCTTACCTCTGGAAACACCATATATTTT. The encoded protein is CASSRAQLTSGNTIYF.

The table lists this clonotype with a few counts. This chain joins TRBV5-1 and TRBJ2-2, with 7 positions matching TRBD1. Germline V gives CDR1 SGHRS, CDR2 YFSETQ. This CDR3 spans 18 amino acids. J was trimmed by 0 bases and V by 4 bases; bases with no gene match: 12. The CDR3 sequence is CASSHQGTAYANTGELFF. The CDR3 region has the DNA TGCGCCAGCAGCCACCAAGGGACAGCCTATGCGAACACCGGGGAGCTGTTTTTT.

CDR3 nucleotide sequence: TGTGCCAGCAGCCCGCTTCGAGCTCTCTTAGACACAGATACGCAGTATTTT. Amino acids: CASSPLRALLDTDTQYF. The V call is TRBV4-2, the J call TRBJ2-3; no definite D call. Germline-derived CDR1 and CDR2 are LGHNA and YNFKEQ. V was cut by 4 bases and J by 2 bases, with 19 bases left in between. CDR3 size: 17 residues.

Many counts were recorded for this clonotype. This chain's CDR3 is CASSFAPHRDTQYF. The CDR3, as DNA: TGTGCCAGCAGCTTTGCCCCCCACAGGGATACGCAGTATTTT. The V and J genes are TRBV7-8 and TRBJ2-3; D perhaps matches TRBD1 (5 bases). The CDR3 consists of 14 residues. The germline V gene encodes CDR1 SGHVS and CDR2 FQNEAQ. Trimming cost V 3 bases and J 6 bases, with 13 bases left between them.

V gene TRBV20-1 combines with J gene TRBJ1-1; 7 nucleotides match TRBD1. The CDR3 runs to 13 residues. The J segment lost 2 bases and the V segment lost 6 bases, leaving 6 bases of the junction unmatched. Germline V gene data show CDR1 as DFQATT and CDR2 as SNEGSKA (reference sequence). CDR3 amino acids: CSAQRDSNTEAFF. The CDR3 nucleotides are TGCAGTGCGCAACGGGACAGCAACACTGAAGCTTTCTTT.

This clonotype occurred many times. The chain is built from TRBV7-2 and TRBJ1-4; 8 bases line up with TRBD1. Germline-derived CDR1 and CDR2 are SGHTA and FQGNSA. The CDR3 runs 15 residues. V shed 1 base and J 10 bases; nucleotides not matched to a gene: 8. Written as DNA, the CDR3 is TGTGCCAGCAGCTTAGAGGCAGGGGGCATCGGAAAACTGTTTTTT. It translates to CASSLEAGGIGKLFF.

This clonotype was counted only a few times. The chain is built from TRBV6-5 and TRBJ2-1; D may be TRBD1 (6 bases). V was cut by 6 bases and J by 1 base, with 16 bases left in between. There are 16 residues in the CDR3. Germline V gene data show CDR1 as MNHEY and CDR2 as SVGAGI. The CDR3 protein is CASSYTGTPSYNEQFF. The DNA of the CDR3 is TGTGCCAGCAGCTATACCGGGACACCTTCCTACAATGAGCAGTTCTTC.

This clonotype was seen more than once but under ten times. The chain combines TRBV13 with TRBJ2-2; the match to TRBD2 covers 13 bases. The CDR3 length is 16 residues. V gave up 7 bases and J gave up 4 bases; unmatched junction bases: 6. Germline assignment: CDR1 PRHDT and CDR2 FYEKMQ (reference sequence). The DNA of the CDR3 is TGTGCCAGCACCGACAGGACTAGCGGGAGCACCGGGGAGCTGTTTTTT. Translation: CASTDRTSGSTGELFF.

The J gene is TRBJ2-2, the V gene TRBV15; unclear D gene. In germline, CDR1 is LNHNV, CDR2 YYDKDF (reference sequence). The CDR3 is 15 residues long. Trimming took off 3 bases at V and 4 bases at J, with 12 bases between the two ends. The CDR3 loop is CATSSRLDITGELFF. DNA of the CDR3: TGTGCCACCAGCAGCCGATTGGATATCACCGGGGAGCTGTTTTTT.

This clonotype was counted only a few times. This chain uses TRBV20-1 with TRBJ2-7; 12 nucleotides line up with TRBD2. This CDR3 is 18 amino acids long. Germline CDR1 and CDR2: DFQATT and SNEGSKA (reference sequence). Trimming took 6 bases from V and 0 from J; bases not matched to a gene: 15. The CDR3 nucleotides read TGCAGTGCGGGTGGGACTAGCGGGCCACGGGCAAGCTCCTACGAGCAGTACGTC. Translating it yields CSAGGTSGPRASSYEQYV.

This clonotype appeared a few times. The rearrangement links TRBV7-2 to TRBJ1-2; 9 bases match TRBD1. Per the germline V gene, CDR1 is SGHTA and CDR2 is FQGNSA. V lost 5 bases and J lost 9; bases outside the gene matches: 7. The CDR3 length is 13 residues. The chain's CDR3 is CASSQDRGMSYTF. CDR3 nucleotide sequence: TGTGCCAGCAGCCAGGACAGGGGAATGAGCTACACCTTC.

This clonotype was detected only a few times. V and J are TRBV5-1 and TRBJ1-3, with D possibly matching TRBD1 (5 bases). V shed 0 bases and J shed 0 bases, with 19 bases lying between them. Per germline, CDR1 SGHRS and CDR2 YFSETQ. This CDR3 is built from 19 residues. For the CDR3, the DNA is TGCGCCAGCAGCTTGGTTTCCCCGAGGCAGGGACTCTCTGGAAACACCATATATTTT. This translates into CASSLVSPRQGLSGNTIYF.

CDR3 sequence reads: CASSPRTISEQYF. The CDR3 DNA reads as TGCGCCAGCAGCCCACGGACTATTTCCGAGCAGTACTTC. The chain recombines TRBV5-1 with TRBJ2-7; D is perhaps TRBD2 (6 bases). V was shortened by 4 bases and J by 6 bases, with 14 bases between the two germline ends. From germline, CDR1 is SGHRS and CDR2 YFSETQ. There are 13 residues in the CDR3.

CDR3 bases: TGTGCCAGCAGCTTAGAAACAGGGTTGGTATCGTATTACGAGCAGTACGTC. This encodes CASSLETGLVSYYEQYV. The chain uses TRBV7-8 and TRBJ2-7; TRBD1 might be the D (6 bases). This CDR3 has 17 residues. Deletions cut 1 base from V and 4 bases from J, with 20 bases between. In germline, CDR1 is SGHVS, CDR2 FQNEAQ.

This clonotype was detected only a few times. The CDR3 DNA sequence: TGTGCCAGCCGGACAGGGAAGGACGAGCAGTACTTC. Encoded protein: CASRTGKDEQYF. This chain links TRBV7-9 with TRBJ2-7; 8 bases agree with TRBD1. CDR3 length equals 12 residues. The trim removed 8 bases at V and 5 bases at J, leaving 5 bases unmatched. Looked up from germline, CDR1 is SEHNR and CDR2 is FQNEAQ (reference sequence).

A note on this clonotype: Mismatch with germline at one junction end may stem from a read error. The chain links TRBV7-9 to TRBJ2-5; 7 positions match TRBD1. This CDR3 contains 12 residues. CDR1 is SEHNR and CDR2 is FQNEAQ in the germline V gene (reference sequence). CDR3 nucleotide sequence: TGTGCCAGCACCAGGGGGATAGATTCCAAGGTCTTC. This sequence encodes CASTRGIDSKVF.

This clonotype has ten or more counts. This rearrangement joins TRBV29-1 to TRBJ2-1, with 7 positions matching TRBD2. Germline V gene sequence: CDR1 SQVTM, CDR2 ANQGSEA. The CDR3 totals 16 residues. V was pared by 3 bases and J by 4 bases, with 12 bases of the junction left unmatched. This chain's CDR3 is CSVDGSSGVSYNEQFF. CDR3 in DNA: TGCAGCGTTGATGGGTCTAGCGGTGTTAGTTACAATGAGCAGTTCTTC.

The CDR3 nucleotides are TGCAGAACGGTATTGCTGAACACTGAAGCTTTCTTT. This sequence encodes CRTVLLNTEAFF. The gene calls are TRBV20-1 and TRBJ1-1; D not certain. Germline CDR1 is DFQATT and CDR2 is SNEGSKA (reference sequence). The CDR3 is 12 residues long.

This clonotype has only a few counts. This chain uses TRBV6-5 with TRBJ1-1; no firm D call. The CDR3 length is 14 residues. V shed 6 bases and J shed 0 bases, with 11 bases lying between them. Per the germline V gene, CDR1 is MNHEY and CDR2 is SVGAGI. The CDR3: CASSHGHLNTEAFF. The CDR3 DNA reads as TGTGCCAGCAGCCACGGGCATCTGAACACTGAAGCTTTCTTT.

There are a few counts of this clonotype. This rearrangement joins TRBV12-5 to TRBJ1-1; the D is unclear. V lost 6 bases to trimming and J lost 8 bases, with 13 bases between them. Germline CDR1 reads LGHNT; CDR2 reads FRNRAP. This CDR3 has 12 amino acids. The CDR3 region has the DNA TGTGCTAGTGGCCACTCTTCGGGGGAAGCTTTCTTT. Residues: CASGHSSGEAFF.